This T cell receptor beta chain was identified during a study of OX40 agonist ivuxolimab in advanced cancers. Points from the study as a whole: Some patients who did not respond also had low normalized T-cell clonal expansion.

V shed 7 bases, J shed 4 bases, and the junction held 13 bases outside the gene matches. The germline CDR1 and CDR2 sequences are MNHEY and SVGAGI. The CDR3 spans 15 residues. TCRdb keeps only in-frame clones here, not all; method: immunoSEQ multiplex PCR. The sample lists just under 20,000 clones, just under 75% occurring once. The table lists this clone with a count of one. Its antigen remains unidentified. On cycle 4 day 1 and cycle 7 day 1, as well as at baseline, blood was sampled. The V call is TRBV6-5, the J call TRBJ2-7, with 7 bases matching TRBD1. The receptor was derived from an adult with an advanced solid tumor such as melanoma, head and neck, liver or kidney cancer. The sample was CD4+ or CD8+ T cells sorted from blood, taken in a trial of the OX40 agonist ivuxolimab. CDR3 region: CASTVGPGQIYEQYF. CDR3 in DNA: TGTGCCAGCACAGTCGGGCCGGGACAGATTTACGAGCAGTACTTC.